This T cell receptor beta chain appears in the sequencing data of a study of CD8 T cells in Susac syndrome. Random-hexamer reverse transcription was applied to roughly 0.5 to 1 ug RNA. immunoSEQ multiplex PCR amplified TCR beta CDR3 across 54 Vbeta, 13 Jbeta. TCRdb processed the immunoSEQ multiplex PCR reads anew with MiXCR; each CDR3 protein has one entry. This table has more than 100,000 distinct CDR3 sequences, roughly 96% appearing once. Both CD4+ and CD8+ T cells were negatively isolated, and TEMRA cells underwent FACS enrichment. The source material was CD4+ T cells from PBMCs. The clonotype comes from a human donor in good health.

In DNA, the CDR3 is TGTGCCAGCAGTTTTCCCCAAAGGACCGGGGAGCTGTTTTTT. It codes for CASSFPQRTGELFF. The chain employs TRBV28 and TRBJ2-2; D call uncertain. The germline CDR1 and CDR2 sequences are MDHEN and SYDVKM. This CDR3 contains 14 residues. Trimming removed 3 bases at V and 5 bases at J, with 10 bases between. Complete variable domain (other parts from reference TRBV28 and TRBJ2-2): DVKVTQSSRYLVKRTGEKVFLECVQDMDHENMFWYRQDPGLGLRLIYFSYDVKMKEKGDIPEGYSVSREKKERFSLILESASTNQTSMYLCASSFPQRTGELFFGEGSRLTVL.